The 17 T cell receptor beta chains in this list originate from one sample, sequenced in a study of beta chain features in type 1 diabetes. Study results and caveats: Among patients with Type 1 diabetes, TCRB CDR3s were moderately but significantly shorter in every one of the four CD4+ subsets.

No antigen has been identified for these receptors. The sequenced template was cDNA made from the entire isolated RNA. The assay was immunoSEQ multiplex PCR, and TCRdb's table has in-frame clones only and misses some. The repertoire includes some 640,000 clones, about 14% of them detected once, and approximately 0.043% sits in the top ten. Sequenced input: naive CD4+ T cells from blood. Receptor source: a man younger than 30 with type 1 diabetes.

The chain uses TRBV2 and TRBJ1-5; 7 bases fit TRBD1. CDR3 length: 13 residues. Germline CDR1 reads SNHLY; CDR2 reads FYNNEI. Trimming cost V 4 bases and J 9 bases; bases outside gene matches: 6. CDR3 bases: TGTGCCAGCAGTGCGACAGGGTCCGGGCCCCAGCATTTT. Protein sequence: CASSATGSGPQHF.

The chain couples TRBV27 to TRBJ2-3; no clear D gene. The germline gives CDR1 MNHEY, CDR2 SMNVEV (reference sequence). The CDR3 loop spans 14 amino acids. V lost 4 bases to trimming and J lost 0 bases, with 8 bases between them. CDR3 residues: CASSSRRSTDTQYF. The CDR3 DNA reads TGTGCCAGCAGTTCCCGACGGAGCACAGATACGCAGTATTTT.

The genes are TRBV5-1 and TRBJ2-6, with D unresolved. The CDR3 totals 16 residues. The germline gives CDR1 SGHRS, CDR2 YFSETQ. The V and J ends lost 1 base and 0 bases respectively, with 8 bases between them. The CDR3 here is CASSLKGRSGANVLTF. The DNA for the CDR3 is TGCGCCAGCAGCTTGAAAGGGCGCTCTGGGGCCAACGTCCTGACTTTC.

The CDR3 loop is CAWEAGDGQPQHF. CDR3 DNA: TGTGCCTGGGAGGCAGGGGACGGACAGCCCCAGCATTTT. The chain recombines TRBV30 with TRBJ1-5, with a weak D call TRBD1 (6 bases). CDR1 is GTSNPN, CDR2 SVGIG, per germline (reference sequence). The CDR3 loop spans 13 amino acids. V was pared by 5 bases and J by 7 bases, with 15 bases between.

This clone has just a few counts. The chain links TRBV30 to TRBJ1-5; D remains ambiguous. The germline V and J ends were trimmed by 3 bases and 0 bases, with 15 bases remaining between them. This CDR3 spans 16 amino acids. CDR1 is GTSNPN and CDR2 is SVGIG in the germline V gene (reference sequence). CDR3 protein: CAWRGVGLYSNQPQHF. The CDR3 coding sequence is TGTGCCTGGAGAGGTGTCGGATTGTATAGCAATCAGCCCCAGCATTTT.

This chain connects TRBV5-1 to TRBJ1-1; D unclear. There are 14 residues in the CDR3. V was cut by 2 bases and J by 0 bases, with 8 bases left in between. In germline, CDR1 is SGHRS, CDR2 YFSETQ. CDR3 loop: CASSFLALNTEAFF. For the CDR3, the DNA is TGCGCCAGCAGCTTCTTGGCTCTGAACACTGAAGCTTTCTTT.

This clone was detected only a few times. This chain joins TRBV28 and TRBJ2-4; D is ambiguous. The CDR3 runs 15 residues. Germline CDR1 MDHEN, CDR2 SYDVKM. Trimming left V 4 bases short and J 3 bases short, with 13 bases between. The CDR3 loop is CASSSVPFGKNIQYF. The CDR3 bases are TGTGCCAGCAGTTCCGTTCCTTTCGGCAAAAACATTCAGTACTTC.

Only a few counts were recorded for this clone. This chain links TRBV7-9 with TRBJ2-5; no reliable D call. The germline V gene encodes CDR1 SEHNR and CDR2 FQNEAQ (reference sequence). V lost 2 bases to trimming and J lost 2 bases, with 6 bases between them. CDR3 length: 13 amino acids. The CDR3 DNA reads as TGTGCCAGCAGCTTATGGACGCAAGAGACCCAGTACTTC. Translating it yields CASSLWTQETQYF.

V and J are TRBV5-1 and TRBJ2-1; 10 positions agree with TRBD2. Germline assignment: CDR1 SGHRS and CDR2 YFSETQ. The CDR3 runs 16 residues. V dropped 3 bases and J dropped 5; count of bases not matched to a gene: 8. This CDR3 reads CASSSRLAGADNEQFF. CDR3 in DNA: TGCGCCAGCAGCTCTCGGCTAGCGGGGGCAGACAATGAGCAGTTCTTC.

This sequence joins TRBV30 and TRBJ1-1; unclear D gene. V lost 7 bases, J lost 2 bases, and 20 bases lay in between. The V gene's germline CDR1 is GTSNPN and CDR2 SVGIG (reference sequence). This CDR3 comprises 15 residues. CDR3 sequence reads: CALSALGHLNTEAFF. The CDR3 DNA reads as TGTGCCTTATCCGCTCTTGGGCACCTAAACACTGAAGCTTTCTTT.

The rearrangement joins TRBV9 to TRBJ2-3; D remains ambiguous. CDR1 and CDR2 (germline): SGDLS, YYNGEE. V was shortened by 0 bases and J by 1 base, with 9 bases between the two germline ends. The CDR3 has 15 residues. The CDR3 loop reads CASSVEGRGTDTQYF. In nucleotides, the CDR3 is TGTGCCAGCAGCGTAGAGGGTCGGGGCACAGATACGCAGTATTTT.

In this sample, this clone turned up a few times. In DNA, the CDR3 is TGCGCCAGCAGCTTAAGGACAGGGGTGGTCCCAGATACGCAGTATTTT. This gives the protein CASSLRTGVVPDTQYF. The chain combines TRBV5-1 with TRBJ2-3; 9 bases match TRBD1. Losses at the gene ends were 2 bases for V and 4 bases for J; bases not matched to a gene: 8. This CDR3 has 16 residues. Per the germline V gene, CDR1 is SGHRS and CDR2 is YFSETQ.

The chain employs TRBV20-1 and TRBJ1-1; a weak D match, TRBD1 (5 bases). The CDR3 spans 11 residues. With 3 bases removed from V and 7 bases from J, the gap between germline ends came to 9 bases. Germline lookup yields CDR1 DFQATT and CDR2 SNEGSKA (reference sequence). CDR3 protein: CSARTTVEAFF. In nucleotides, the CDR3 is TGCAGTGCTAGGACGACAGTTGAAGCTTTCTTT.

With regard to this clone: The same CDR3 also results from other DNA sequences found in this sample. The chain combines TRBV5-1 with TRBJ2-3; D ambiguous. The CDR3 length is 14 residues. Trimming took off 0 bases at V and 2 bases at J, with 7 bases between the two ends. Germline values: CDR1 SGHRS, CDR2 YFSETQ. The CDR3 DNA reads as TGCGCCAGCAGCTTGGGCGGTACCACAGATACGCAGTATTTT. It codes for CASSLGGTTDTQYF.

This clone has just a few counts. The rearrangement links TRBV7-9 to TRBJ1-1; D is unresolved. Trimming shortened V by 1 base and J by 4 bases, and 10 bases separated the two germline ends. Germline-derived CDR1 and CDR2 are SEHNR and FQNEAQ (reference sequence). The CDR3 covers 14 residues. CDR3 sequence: CASSLETPGTEAFF. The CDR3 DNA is TGTGCCAGCAGCTTAGAAACGCCGGGCACTGAAGCTTTCTTT.

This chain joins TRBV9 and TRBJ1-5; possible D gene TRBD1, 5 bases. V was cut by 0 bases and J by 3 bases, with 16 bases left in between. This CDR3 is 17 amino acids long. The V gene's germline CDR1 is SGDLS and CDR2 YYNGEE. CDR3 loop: CASSVGAGRTNNQPQHF. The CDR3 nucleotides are TGTGCCAGCAGCGTAGGGGCAGGGAGGACGAACAATCAGCCCCAGCATTTT.

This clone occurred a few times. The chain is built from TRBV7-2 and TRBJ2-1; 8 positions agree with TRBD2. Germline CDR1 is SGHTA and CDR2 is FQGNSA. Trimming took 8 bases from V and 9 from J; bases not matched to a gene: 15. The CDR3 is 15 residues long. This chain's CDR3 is CASSLGASGHGEQFF. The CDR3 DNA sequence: TGTGCCAGCTCCCTGGGGGCTAGCGGGCACGGTGAGCAGTTCTTC.